This TCR beta chain was profiled in a study of TIL therapy for anti-PD-1-resistant metastatic lung cancer. As for the study in general: Tumors carried a median roughly 1.5 non-synonymous mutations per megabase. Points from the study as a whole: Many TIL product clones were absent from baseline tumor, suggesting clonal contraction. TIL cultures after expansion showed higher clonality and lower diversity than baseline tumor (median 6% vs 31%).

Time point of the sample: pre-treatment sample, taken before nivolumab and TIL therapy. The tumor samples were excised metastases, mostly pleural nodules or supraclavicular lymph nodes. Tumor harvest preceded PD-1/PD-L1 blockade, followed by nivolumab treatment. CDR1 is KGHSH, CDR2 LQKENI, per germline. The CDR3 covers 12 residues. The V gene lost 4 bases and the J gene lost 6 bases, with 6 bases spanning the gap. This was the immunoSEQ v3 assay. Sequencing was performed with immunoSEQ multiplex PCR; in TCRdb, only in-frame clones are kept and a portion is missing. The sample consists of more than 90,000 clones, around 71% of them appearing once. Worth noting for this clone: No antigen is known for it.

V gene TRBV18 combines with J gene TRBJ2-2; a weak D match, TRBD2 (6 bases). The TCR originated in a person aged 25-80 years with non-small cell lung cancer. The sequencing here drew on tumor tissue, taken at baseline. The CDR3 sequence: CASSRDSGELFF. In DNA form, the CDR3 reads TGTGCCAGCTCACGGGACTCCGGGGAGCTGTTTTTT.